Listed below are T cell receptor beta chains from one sample, sequenced in a study of cytomegalovirus exposure and HLA in healthy donors. Repertoires were generated with immunoSEQ multiplex PCR, while TCRdb's copy carries only in-frame clones and drops some. The table lists some 60,000 clones, approximately 80% of them singletons, with about 1.6% in the top ten. The sequencing sample was made of PBMCs. Receptors were obtained from a human donor in good health. Each CDR3 is given with its conserved first and last residue. Each record gives: V gene, J gene, clone size, D gene, CDR3 protein, CDR3 DNA. The D gene is left open where the match is weak. A row's size may be missing; if present it is once, few, many or a size class.

>TRBV18|TRBJ2-1|NA|TRBD1
CASSPPGQGVANEQFF
TGTGCCAGCTCACCACCGGGACAGGGTGTAGCTAATGAGCAGTTCTTC
>TRBV2|TRBJ2-1|NA|TRBD2
CATSGGAYNEQFF
TGTGCTACTAGCGGGGGGGCTTACAATGAGCAGTTCTTC
>TRBV19|TRBJ2-1|NA|NA
CASSMLWGAYNEQFF
TGTGCCAGTAGTATGCTCTGGGGGGCCTACAATGAGCAGTTCTTC
>TRBV18|TRBJ2-3|once|NA
CASSPSHQRVTDTQYF
TGTGCCAGCTCACCATCTCACCAGCGGGTCACAGATACGCAGTATTTT
>TRBV7-2|TRBJ2-7|NA|NA
CASSSDSREQYF
TGTGCCAGCAGCTCGGACAGTCGCGAGCAGTACTTC
>TRBV7-2|TRBJ2-7|NA|TRBD1
CASSFTPTGSEQYF
TGTGCCAGCAGCTTTACTCCGACAGGGTCCGAGCAGTACTTC
>TRBV11-2|TRBJ1-2|NA|NA
CASSFRGGSYGGYTF
TGTGCCAGCAGCTTCAGGGGCGGTTCGTATGGTGGCTACACCTTC
>TRBV7-2|TRBJ2-2|NA|TRBD1
CASSPRGQANTGELFF
TGTGCCAGCAGCCCACGGGGACAGGCGAACACCGGGGAGCTGTTTTTT
>TRBV20-1|TRBJ2-5|NA|NA
CSAGVRETQYF
TGCAGTGCAGGGGTTAGGGAGACCCAGTACTTC
>TRBV18|TRBJ1-1|NA|NA
CASSRNAQVVNTEAFF
TGTGCCAGCTCACGAAACGCCCAGGTCGTGAACACTGAAGCTTTCTTT
>TRBV7-2|TRBJ1-1|NA|NA
CASSSQQGSTEAFF
TGTGCCAGCAGCTCACAACAGGGTTCCACTGAAGCTTTCTTT
>TRBV10-2|TRBJ1-2|NA|TRBD1
CASRPGGGNYGYTF
TGCGCCAGCAGGCCGGGAGGGGGCAACTATGGCTACACCTTC
>TRBV2|TRBJ2-7|NA|NA
CASGERTAGVLGQYF
TGTGCCAGCGGCGAAAGGACCGCCGGGGTGTTGGGGCAGTACTTC
>TRBV5-3|TRBJ2-7|once|TRBD2
CARSLAGGPGSYEQYF
TGTGCCAGAAGCTTGGCGGGAGGGCCGGGCTCCTACGAGCAGTACTTC
>TRBV5-8|TRBJ2-3|once|NA
CASSLERVEGTDTQYF
TGTGCCAGCAGCTTGGAGAGGGTGGAGGGCACAGATACGCAGTATTTT
>TRBV9|TRBJ2-1|few|TRBD1
CASSTSTGSSYNEQFF
TGTGCCAGCAGCACTTCGACAGGGAGCTCCTACAATGAGCAGTTCTTC
>TRBV4-1|TRBJ1-1|once|NA
CASSSTAVMNTEAFF
TGCGCCAGCAGCTCGACAGCTGTGATGAACACTGAAGCTTTCTTT
>TRBV29-1|TRBJ1-1|once|NA
CSVARGNTEAFF
TGCAGCGTCGCAAGGGGGAACACTGAAGCTTTCTTT
>TRBV6-1|TRBJ1-1|NA|NA
CASSDLLTGGNTEAFF
TGTGCCAGCAGTGACCTTCTGACCGGGGGGAACACTGAAGCTTTCTTT
>TRBV9|TRBJ2-3|NA|TRBD2
CASSTSSSGGAVDTQYF
TGTGCCAGCAGTACAAGTTCTAGCGGGGGGGCCGTAGATACGCAGTATTTT
>TRBV6-6|TRBJ1-6|NA|TRBD1
CASSPPGQGGLHF
TGTGCCAGCAGTCCGCCGGGACAGGGTGGCCTCCACTTT
>TRBV7-6|TRBJ2-3|NA|TRBD2
CASSLGGRETDTQYF
TGTGCCAGCAGCTTAGGAGGGCGGGAGACAGATACGCAGTATTTT
>TRBV5-1|TRBJ1-6|NA|TRBD1
CASSRDRGNSPLHF
TGCGCCAGCAGCAGGGACAGGGGAAATTCACCCCTCCACTTT
>TRBV5-4|TRBJ1-1|few|TRBD1
CASSFPGQENTEAFF
TGTGCCAGCAGCTTTCCGGGACAGGAGAACACTGAAGCTTTCTTT
>TRBV9|TRBJ2-1|NA|NA
CASSLPDNEQFF
TGTGCCAGCAGCCTCCCAGACAATGAGCAGTTCTTC
>TRBV27|TRBJ2-3|NA|NA
CASSFDNGPADTQYF
TGTGCCAGCAGTTTTGATAATGGCCCTGCCGATACGCAGTATTTT
>TRBV4-1|TRBJ1-2|NA|NA
CASSQGRHFWDGYTF
TGCGCCAGCAGCCAAGGGAGGCACTTTTGGGATGGCTACACCTTC
>TRBV19|TRBJ1-2|few|TRBD1
CASSRRHSTGGNYGYTF
TGTGCCAGTAGTAGGCGCCATTCGACAGGGGGGAACTATGGCTACACCTTC
>TRBV11-3|TRBJ2-1|few|NA
CASTQKVGGAPNNEQFF
TGTGCCAGCACCCAAAAGGTGGGGGGGGCCCCTAACAATGAGCAGTTCTTC
>TRBV2|TRBJ2-1|NA|TRBD1
CASGHRGIARYNEQFF
TGTGCCAGCGGTCACAGGGGAATAGCTCGGTACAATGAGCAGTTCTTC
>TRBV4-3|TRBJ2-5|NA|NA
CASSQVLQGRGETQYF
TGCGCCAGCAGCCAAGTACTACAAGGGAGAGGGGAGACCCAGTACTTC
>TRBV2|TRBJ2-7|NA|NA
CALIRIHGSYEQYF
TGTGCCCTTATCCGGATCCACGGGTCCTACGAGCAGTACTTC
>TRBV19|TRBJ1-2|NA|TRBD1
CASSPDRRNGYGYTF
TGTGCCAGTAGTCCGGACAGGCGTAACGGCTATGGCTACACCTTC
>TRBV6-1|TRBJ2-7|NA|TRBD2
CASSGSTGAKTSGFREQYF
TGTGCCAGCAGTGGATCGACGGGCGCGAAGACTAGCGGTTTTCGCGAGCAGTACTTC
>TRBV5-6|TRBJ2-7|NA|TRBD2
CASSSGIAGGSAYEQYF
TGTGCCAGCAGCTCCGGAATAGCGGGAGGATCCGCCTACGAGCAGTACTTC
>TRBV7-9|TRBJ1-1|NA|NA
CASSLAQGGGVSTEAFF
TGTGCCAGCAGCTTAGCGCAGGGAGGAGGGGTGAGCACTGAAGCTTTCTTT
>TRBV30|TRBJ1-1|few|NA
CAWSVLPSVEAFF
TGTGCCTGGAGTGTGCTGCCGAGTGTCGAAGCTTTCTTT
>TRBV6-6|TRBJ2-3|NA|TRBD2
CASSYRTSGGADTQYF
TGTGCCAGCAGTTACCGGACTAGCGGGGGGGCAGATACGCAGTATTTT
>TRBV30|TRBJ1-5|NA|TRBD1
CAWSYPGTVSNQPQHF
TGTGCCTGGAGTTACCCCGGGACAGTGAGCAATCAGCCCCAGCATTTT